This T cell receptor (beta chain) stems from a study of tumor-infiltrating lymphocytes in glioblastoma multiforme. Study findings and constraints: TCR plus mutation findings rest on a single glioblastoma patient.

This clonotype occurred once. No antigen is known for it. The junction differs from germline at one of its ends, possibly a read error. Germline lookup yields CDR1 DFQATT and CDR2 SNEGSKA (reference sequence). This CDR3 spans 14 amino acids. TCRB libraries came from RNA via three nested multiplex PCR rounds. Each CDR3 protein is one row after TCRdb ran MiXCR on the multiplex PCR reads. The table lists about 8,400 distinct CDR3 sequences, about 74% of them singletons, with 40% to 60% in the top ten. V and J are TRBV20-1 and TRBJ2-5; 8 bases are a match to TRBD2. Sequenced material: brain tumor tissue. The TCR sequence derives from a male donor with glioblastoma. DNA for the CDR3: TGCAGTGCTAGTAACGGGAGGGCCGGTGAGACCCAGTATTTC. It specifies CSASNGRAGETQYF.